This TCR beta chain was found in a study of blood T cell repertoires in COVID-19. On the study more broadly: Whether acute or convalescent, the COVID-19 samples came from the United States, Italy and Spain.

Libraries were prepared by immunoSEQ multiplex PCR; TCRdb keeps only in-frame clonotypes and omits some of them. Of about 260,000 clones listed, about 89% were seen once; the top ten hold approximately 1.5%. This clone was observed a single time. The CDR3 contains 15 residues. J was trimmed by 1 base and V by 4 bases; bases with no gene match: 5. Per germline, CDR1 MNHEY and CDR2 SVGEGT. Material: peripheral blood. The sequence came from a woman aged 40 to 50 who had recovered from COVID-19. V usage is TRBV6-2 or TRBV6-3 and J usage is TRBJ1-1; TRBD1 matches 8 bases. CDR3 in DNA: TGTGCCAGCAGTTCTAGGACAGGGAAGAACACTGAAGCTTTCTTT. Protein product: CASSSRTGKNTEAFF.